This T cell receptor (beta chain) was found in a study of neoadjuvant anti-PD-1 for oral cavity cancer. Time point denoted: after neoadjuvant nivolumab, at surgical resection. This CDR3 comprises 15 residues. Germline loops: CDR1 SGHRS, CDR2 YFSETQ. The V segment lost 7 bases and the J segment 4 bases; nucleotides outside the gene matches: 11. Using immunoSEQ multiplex PCR, the repertoire was profiled, and TCRdb retains in-frame clones only, with some absent. The repertoire includes tens of thousands of clones, roughly 90% of them detected once, and 2.5% to 3% sits in the top ten. The chain has TRBV5-1 and TRBJ2-5, with 9 positions matching TRBD1. This receptor was taken from a person between 40 and 79 years old with oral cavity squamous cell carcinoma. The specimen was PBMCs, collected after nivolumab (anti-PD-1) treatment. CDR3 in amino acids: CASSGTGSALETQYF. CDR3 nucleotides: TGCGCCAGCTCGGGGACAGGGTCGGCGTTAGAGACCCAGTACTTC.